This TCR beta chain was identified in a study of radiotherapy plus CTLA-4 blockade in lung cancer. General observations from the study: Interferon-beta and early blood T cell clone dynamics reportedly predicted response best. Expansion of tumor-derived TCR clones was observed in blood after radiotherapy plus ipilimumab.

This CDR3 has 16 residues. Germline V lookup: CDR1 SSHAT, CDR2 FNYEAQ (reference sequence). Participants had chemo-refractory metastatic non-small-cell lung cancer and were treated with focal radiation plus ipilimumab CTLA-4 blockade. Repertoires were generated with immunoSEQ multiplex PCR, while TCRdb's copy carries only in-frame clones and drops some. Of fewer than 140,000 clones in the sample, 85% to 90% are singletons; the top ten hold roughly 2.5%. For this clone: What it recognizes is unknown. The germline gene is not matched at one end of the junction; a read error may be the cause.

The specimen comprised peripheral blood, sampled from a patient treated with radiotherapy plus ipilimumab. This sequence joins TRBV7-7 and TRBJ2-2; D may be TRBD1 (6 bases). This receptor was identified in a human donor with non-small cell lung cancer that progressed on radiotherapy plus ipilimumab. Some clones in this sample may be carry-over from other donors' samples. The CDR3 sequence: CASSLNWDIHTGELFF. DNA for the CDR3: TGTGCTAGCAGCCTAAATTGGGACATCCACACCGGGGAGCTGTTTTTT. Supplemented by reference TRBV7-7 and TRBJ2-2, the full variable domain reads GAGVSQSPRYKVTKRGQDVTLRCDPISSHATLYWYQQALGQGPEFLTYFNYEAQPDKSGLPSDRFSAERPEGSISTLTIQRTEQRDSAMYRCASSLNWDIHTGELFFGEGSRLTVL.